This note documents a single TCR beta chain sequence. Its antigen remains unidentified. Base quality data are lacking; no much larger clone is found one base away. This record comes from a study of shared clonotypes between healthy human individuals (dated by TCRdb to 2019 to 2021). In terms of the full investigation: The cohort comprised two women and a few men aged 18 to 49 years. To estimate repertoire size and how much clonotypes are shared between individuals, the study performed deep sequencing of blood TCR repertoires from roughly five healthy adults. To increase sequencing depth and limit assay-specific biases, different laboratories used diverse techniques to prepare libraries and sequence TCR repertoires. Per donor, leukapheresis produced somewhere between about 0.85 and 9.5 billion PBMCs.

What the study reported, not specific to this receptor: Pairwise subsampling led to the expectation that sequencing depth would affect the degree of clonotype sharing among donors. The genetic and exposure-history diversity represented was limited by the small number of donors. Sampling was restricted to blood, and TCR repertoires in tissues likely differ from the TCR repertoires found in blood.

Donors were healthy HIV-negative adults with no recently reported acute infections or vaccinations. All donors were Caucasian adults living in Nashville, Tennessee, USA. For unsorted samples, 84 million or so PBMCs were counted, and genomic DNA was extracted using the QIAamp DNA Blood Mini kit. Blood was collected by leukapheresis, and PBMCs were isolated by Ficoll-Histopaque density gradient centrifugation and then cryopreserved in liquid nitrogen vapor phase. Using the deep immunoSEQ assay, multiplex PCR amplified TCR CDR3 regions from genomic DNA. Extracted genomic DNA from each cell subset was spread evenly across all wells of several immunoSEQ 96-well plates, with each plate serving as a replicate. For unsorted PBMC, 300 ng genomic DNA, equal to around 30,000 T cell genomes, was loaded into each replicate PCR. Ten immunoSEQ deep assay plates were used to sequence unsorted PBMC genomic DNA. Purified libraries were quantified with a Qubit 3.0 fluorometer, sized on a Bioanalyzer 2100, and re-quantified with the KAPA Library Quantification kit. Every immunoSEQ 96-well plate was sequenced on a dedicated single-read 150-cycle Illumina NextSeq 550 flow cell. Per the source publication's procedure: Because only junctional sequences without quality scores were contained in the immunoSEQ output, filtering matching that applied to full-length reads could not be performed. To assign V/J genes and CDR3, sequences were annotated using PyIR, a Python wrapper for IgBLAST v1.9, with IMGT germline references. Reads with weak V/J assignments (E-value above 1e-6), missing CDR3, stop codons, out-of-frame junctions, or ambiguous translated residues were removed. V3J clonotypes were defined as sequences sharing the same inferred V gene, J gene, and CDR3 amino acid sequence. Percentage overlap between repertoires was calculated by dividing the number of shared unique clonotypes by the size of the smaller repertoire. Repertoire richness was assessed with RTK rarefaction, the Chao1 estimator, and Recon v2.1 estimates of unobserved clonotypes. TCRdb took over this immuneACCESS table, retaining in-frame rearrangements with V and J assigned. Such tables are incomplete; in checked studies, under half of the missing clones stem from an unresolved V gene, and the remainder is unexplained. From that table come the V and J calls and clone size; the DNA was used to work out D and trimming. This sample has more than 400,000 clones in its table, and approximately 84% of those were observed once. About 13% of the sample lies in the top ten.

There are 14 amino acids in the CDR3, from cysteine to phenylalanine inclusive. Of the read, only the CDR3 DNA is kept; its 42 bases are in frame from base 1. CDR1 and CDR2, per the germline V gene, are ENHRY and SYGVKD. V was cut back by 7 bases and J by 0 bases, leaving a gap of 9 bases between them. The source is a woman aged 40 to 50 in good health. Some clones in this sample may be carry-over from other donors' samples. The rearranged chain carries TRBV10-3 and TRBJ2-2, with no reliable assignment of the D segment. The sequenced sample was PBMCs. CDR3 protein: CAITGNTNTGELFF. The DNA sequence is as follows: TGTGCCATCACGGGCAATACGAACACCGGGGAGCTGTTTTTT.